This TCR beta chain emerged from a study of post-analysis software for immune sequencing data. In the study overall: Clinical courses comprised relapsing-remitting, secondary progressive and progressive-relapsing multiple sclerosis. Findings of the study overall: Higher frequency in patients than in controls was seen for roughly five TRBV segments, with TRBV5-6, TRBV5-1 and TRBV20-1 among them. Normalized Chao1 diversity was significantly lower in multiple sclerosis patients than in controls.

Libraries were made from TCR beta cDNA, and they carried unique molecular identifiers. T cells, roughly 0.95 to 10 million of them, yielded some 540,000 cDNA molecules. TCRdb ran MiXCR on the PCR reads and lists one entry per CDR3 protein. The sample has 700,000 to 900,000 distinct CDR3 sequences; under 60% are singletons. V was pared by 7 bases and J by 0 bases, with 16 bases between. Germline V CDR1 and CDR2: SGHVS, FQNEAQ. The CDR3 is 15 amino acids. As to this clonotype: Its antigen is unidentified.

The sample comprised blood. This chain joins TRBV7-8 and TRBJ2-7; maybe TRBD2 (5 bases). This receptor was identified in a girl aged 5-17 years with multiple sclerosis. In DNA form, the CDR3 reads TGTGCCAGCACCCTAACTCAGCGGAGCTCCTACGAGCAGTACTTC. Protein: CASTLTQRSSYEQYF.